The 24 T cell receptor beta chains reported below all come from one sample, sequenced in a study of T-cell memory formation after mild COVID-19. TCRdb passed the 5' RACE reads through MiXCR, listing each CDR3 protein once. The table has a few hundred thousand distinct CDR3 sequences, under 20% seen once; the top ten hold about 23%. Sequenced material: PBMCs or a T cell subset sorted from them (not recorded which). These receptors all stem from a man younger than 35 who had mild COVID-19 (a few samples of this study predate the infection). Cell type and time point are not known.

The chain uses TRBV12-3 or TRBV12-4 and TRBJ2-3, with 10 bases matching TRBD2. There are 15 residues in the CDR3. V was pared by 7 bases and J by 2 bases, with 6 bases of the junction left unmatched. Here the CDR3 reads CASTLTSGVTDTQYF. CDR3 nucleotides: TGTGCCAGCACCCTAACTAGCGGGGTCACAGATACGCAGTATTTT.

DNA for the CDR3: TGTGCCAGCAGTCCGATGACAGGGTTCGGCGGGGAGCTGTTTTTT. Its protein product is CASSPMTGFGGELFF. The chain is built from TRBV28 and TRBJ2-2; 7 bases align to TRBD1. This CDR3 has 15 amino acids. V dropped 5 bases and J dropped 7; count of bases not matched to a gene: 10. The V gene's germline CDR1 is MDHEN and CDR2 SYDVKM.

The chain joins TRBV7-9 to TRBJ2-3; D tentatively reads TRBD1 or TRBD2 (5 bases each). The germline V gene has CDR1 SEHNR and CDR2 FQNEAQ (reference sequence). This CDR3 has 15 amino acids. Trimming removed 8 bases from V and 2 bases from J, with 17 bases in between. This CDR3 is CASLNWAGTTDTQYF. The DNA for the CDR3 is TGTGCCAGCCTAAACTGGGCAGGGACCACAGATACGCAGTATTTT.

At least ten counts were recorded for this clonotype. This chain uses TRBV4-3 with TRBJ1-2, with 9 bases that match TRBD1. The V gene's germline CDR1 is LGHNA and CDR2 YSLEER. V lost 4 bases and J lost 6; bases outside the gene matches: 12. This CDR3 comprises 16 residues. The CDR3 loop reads CASSLGGQGLPDGYTF. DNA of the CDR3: TGCGCCAGCAGCCTAGGGGGACAGGGCCTTCCTGATGGCTACACCTTC.

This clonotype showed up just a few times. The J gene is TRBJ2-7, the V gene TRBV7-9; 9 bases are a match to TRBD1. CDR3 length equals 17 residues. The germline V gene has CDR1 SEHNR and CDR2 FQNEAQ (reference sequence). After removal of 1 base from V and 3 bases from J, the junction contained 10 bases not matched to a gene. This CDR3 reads CASSLGPRDRADYEQYV. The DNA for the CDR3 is TGTGCCAGCAGCTTAGGCCCCCGGGACAGGGCAGACTACGAGCAGTACGTC.

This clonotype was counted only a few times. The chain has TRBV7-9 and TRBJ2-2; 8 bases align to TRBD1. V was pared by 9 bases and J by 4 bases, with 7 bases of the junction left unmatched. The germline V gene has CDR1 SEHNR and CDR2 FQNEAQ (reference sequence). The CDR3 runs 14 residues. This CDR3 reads CASAGDRFTGELFF. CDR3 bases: TGTGCCAGTGCCGGGGACAGGTTCACCGGGGAGCTGTTTTTT.

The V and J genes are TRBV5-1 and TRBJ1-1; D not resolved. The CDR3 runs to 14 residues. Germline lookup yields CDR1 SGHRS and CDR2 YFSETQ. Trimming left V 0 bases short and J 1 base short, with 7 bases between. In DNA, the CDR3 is TGCGCCAGCAGCTTGGTCGGCTCGAACACTGAAGCTTTCTTT. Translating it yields CASSLVGSNTEAFF.

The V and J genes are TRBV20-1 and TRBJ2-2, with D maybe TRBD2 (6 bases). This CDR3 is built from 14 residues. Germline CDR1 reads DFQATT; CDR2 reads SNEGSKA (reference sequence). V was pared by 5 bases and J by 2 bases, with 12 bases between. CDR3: CSAAPGVNTGELFF. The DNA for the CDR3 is TGCAGTGCTGCCCCGGGAGTTAACACCGGGGAGCTGTTTTTT.

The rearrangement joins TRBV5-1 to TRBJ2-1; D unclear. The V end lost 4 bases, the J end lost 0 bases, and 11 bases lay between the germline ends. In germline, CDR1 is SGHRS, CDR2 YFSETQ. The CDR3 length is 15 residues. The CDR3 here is CASSTRTGSYNEQFF. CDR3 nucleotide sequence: TGCGCCAGCAGCACCCGGACCGGCTCCTACAATGAGCAGTTCTTC.

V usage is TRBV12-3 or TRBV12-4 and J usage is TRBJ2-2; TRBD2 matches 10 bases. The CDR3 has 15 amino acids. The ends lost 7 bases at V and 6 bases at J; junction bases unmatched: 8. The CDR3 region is CASIVGLAYAGELFF. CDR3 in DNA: TGTGCCAGCATTGTGGGACTAGCGTACGCCGGGGAGCTGTTTTTT.

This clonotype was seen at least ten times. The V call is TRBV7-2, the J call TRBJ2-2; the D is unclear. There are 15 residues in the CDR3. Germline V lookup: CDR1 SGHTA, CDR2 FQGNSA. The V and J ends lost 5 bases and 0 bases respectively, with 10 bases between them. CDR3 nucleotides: TGTGCCAGCAGCCCTCCAGGAGCGAACACCGGGGAGCTGTTTTTT. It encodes CASSPPGANTGELFF.

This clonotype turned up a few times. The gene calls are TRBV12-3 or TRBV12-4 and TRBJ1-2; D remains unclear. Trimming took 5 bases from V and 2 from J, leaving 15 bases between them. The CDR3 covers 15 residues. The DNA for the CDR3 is TGTGCCAGCAGTCCCCTGGAGGGCCCCAACTATGGCTACACCTTC. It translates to CASSPLEGPNYGYTF.

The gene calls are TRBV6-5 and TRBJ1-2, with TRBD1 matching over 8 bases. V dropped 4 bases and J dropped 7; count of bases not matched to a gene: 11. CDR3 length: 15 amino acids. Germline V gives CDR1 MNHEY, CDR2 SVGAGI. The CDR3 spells CASSSRAGTGSGYTF. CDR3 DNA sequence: TGTGCCAGCAGTTCCCGGGCAGGGACAGGCTCTGGCTACACCTTC.

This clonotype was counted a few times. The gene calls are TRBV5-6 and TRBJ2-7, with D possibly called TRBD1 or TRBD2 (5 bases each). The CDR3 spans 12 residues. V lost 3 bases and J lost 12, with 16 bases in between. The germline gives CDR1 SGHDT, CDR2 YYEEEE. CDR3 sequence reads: CASSWETGRAYF. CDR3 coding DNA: TGTGCCAGCAGCTGGGAGACTGGCAGGGCGTACTTC.

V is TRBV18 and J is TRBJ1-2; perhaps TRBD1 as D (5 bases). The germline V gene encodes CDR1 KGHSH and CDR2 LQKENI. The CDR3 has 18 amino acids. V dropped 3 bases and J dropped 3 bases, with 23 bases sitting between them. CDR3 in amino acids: CASSPFPGMRGLDYGYTF. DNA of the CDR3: TGTGCCAGCTCACCGTTTCCAGGGATGCGGGGTTTGGACTATGGCTACACCTTC.

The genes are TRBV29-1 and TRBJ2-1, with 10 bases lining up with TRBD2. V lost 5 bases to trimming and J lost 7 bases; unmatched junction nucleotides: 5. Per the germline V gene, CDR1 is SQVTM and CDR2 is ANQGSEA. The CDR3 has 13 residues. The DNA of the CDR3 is TGCAGCGTTATAAGCGGGGGGGTGAATGAGCAGTTCTTC. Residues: CSVISGGVNEQFF.

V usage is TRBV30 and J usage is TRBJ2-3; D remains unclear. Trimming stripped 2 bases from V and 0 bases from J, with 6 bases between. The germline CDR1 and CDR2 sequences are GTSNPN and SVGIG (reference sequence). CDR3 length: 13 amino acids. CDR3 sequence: CAWSPYSTDTQYF. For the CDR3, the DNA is TGTGCCTGGAGTCCGTATAGCACAGATACGCAGTATTTT.

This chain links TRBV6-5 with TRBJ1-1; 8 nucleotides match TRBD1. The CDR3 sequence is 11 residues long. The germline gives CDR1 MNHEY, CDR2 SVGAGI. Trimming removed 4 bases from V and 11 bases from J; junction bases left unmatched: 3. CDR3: CASSSRGPAFF. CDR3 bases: TGTGCCAGCAGTTCCAGGGGGCCTGCTTTCTTT.

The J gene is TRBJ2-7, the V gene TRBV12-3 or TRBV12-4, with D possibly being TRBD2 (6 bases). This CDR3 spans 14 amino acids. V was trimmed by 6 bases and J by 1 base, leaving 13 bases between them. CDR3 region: CASRTGLGSYEQYF. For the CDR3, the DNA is TGTGCCAGCAGGACGGGACTGGGGTCCTACGAGCAGTACTTC.

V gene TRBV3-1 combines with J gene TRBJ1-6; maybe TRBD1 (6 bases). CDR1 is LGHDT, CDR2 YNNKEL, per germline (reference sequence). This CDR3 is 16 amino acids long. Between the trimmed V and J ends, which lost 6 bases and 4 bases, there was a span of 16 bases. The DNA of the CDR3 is TGTGCCAGCAGGGATTCCGGGACAAGTTATAATTCACCCCTCCACTTT. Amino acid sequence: CASRDSGTSYNSPLHF.

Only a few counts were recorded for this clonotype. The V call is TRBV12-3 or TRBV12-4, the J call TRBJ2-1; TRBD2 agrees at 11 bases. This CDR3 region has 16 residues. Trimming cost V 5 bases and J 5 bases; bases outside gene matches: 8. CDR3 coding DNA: TGTGCCAGCAGTGCGACCGGACTAGCGGGCAACAATGAGCAGTTCTTC. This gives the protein CASSATGLAGNNEQFF.

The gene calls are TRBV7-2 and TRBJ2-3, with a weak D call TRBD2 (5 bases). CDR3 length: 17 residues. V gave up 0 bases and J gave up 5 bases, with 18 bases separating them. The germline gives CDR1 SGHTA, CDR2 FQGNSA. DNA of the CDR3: TGTGCCAGCAGCTTAGCGCTGGGTCACGGAGGCAAAGATACGCAGTATTTT. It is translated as CASSLALGHGGKDTQYF.

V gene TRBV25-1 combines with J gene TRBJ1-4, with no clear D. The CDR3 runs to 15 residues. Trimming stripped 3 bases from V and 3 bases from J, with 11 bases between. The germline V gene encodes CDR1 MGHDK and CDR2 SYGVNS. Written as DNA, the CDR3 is TGTGCCAGCAGTGATACGACGTGGGCTAATGAAAAACTGTTTTTT. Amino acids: CASSDTTWANEKLFF.

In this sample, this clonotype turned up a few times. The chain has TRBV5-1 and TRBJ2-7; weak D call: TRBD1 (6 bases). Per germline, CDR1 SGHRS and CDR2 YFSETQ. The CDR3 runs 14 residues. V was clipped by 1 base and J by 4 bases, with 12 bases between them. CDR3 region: CASSLIGGLYEQYV. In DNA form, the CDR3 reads TGCGCCAGCAGCTTGATTGGGGGCCTGTACGAGCAGTACGTC.